The T cell receptor beta chain described here comes from a study of radiotherapy plus CTLA-4 blockade in lung cancer. For the study at large: Objective responses were seen in around 18% of patients, disease control in about 30%. Study-level findings and limits: TCR clones of tumor origin grew in blood after radiotherapy plus ipilimumab. Increased serum interferon-beta after radiation also reportedly predicted response strongly.

TCRdb's copy holds only in-frame clones and misses some; the assay was immunoSEQ multiplex PCR. The repertoire consists of approximately 60,000 clones, with approximately 84% occurring once and the leading ten covering 5% to 6.5%. A note on this clone: The target antigen is unknown.

Per the germline V gene, CDR1 is SGHTA and CDR2 is FQGNSA. V dropped 1 base and J dropped 11; count of bases not matched to a gene: 7. This CDR3 is built from 14 residues. Enrolled patients, whose metastatic non-small-cell lung cancer was chemo-refractory, received focal radiation plus CTLA-4 blockade with ipilimumab. This sequence originates from a human donor with non-small cell lung cancer whose response to radiotherapy plus ipilimumab could not be evaluated. This chain uses TRBV7-2 with TRBJ1-4; 7 bases agree with TRBD1. The specimen was peripheral blood, collected from a patient treated with radiotherapy plus ipilimumab. CDR3 sequence: CASSLGDRRRKLFF. The DNA of the CDR3 is TGTGCCAGCAGCTTAGGGGACAGACGGCGGAAACTGTTTTTT.